This T cell receptor beta chain was sequenced in a study of cytomegalovirus exposure and HLA in healthy donors. Study-wide results and limits: An analysis was carried out at a later point. It showed that HLA-associated TCR beta chains were more clonally expanded than equally common non-associated chains.

This CDR3 comprises 15 residues. From germline, CDR1 is SGHVS and CDR2 FQNEAQ. PCR employed 60 Vbeta and 13 Jbeta primers. The protocol was immunoSEQ multiplex PCR, while the TCRdb copy is restricted to in-frame clones and leaves out a portion. The table lists about 150,000 clones, over 75% of them singletons. Details on this clone: Its target is not known.

This sequence joins TRBV7-8 and TRBJ2-5; TRBD2 aligns across 7 bases. The DNA end is a closer match to TRBJ2-7, so the J assignment may be wrong. The sequencing sample was made of PBMCs. The origin of this receptor is a man aged 40-49 years in good health and CMV-seronegative. The chain's CDR3 is CASSRAGREYYEQYF. In nucleotides, the CDR3 is TGTGCCAGCAGCCGAGCGGGGCGGGAGTATTACGAGCAGTACTTC.